This T cell receptor beta chain was documented in a study of CD8 T cells in Susac syndrome. It was with random hexamers that 0.5 to 1 ug RNA was reverse transcribed. It was immunoSEQ multiplex PCR that amplified TCR beta CDR3 across 54 Vbeta and 13 Jbeta. Each CDR3 protein is one row after TCRdb ran MiXCR on the immunoSEQ multiplex PCR reads. The table lists a few hundred thousand distinct CDR3 sequences, approximately 94% of them singletons. CDR1 is SQVTM, CDR2 ANQGSEA, per germline. Germline trimming cut 7 bases from V and 4 bases from J; bases unmatched to any gene: 7. The length of the CDR3 is 13 residues. Under recently defined diagnostic criteria, the patients with Susac syndrome qualified as having definite or probable disease.

The sample taken for sequencing was CD4+ T cells from PBMCs. The receptor was isolated from a human donor with Susac syndrome. This chain uses TRBV29-1 with TRBJ1-2, with 9 bases identical to TRBD1. The CDR3 loop is CSAGQGEIYGYTF. CDR3 sequence (DNA): TGCAGCGCGGGACAGGGCGAAATCTATGGCTACACCTTC.